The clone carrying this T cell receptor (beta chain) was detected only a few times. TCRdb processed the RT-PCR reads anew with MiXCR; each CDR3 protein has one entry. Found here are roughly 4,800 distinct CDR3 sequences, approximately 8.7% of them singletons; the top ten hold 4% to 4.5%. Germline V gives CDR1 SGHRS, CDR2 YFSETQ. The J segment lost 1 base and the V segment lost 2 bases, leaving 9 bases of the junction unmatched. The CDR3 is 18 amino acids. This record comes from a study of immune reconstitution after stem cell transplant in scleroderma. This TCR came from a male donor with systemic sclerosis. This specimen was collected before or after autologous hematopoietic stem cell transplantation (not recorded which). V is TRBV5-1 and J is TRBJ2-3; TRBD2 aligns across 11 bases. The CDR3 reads CASSLRGLLAGGTDTQYF. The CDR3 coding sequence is TGCGCCAGCAGCTTACGAGGTTTACTAGCGGGGGGCACAGATACGCAGTATTTT. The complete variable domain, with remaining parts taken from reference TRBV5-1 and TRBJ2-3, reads KAGVTQTPRYLIKTRGQQVTLSCSPISGHRSVSWYQQTPGQGLQFLFEYFSETQRNKGNFPGRFSGRQFSNSRSEMNVSTLELGDSALYLCASSLRGLLAGGTDTQYFGPGTRLTVL.